The present T cell receptor beta chain was sequenced within a study of T cells in Graves' hyperthyroidism and ophthalmopathy. Whole-study results and caveats: Blood shared most expanded thyroid clonotypes above 0.001. Through a model of 13 V-J features, ophthalmopathy was separated from stable hyperthyroidism.

The sample holds a few counts of this clonotype. Its specificity is not known. Amplified TCR beta CDR3 regions came from RNA transcripts. First-round RT-PCR of the TCR CDR3 relied on the HTBI primer set. MiXCR, run by TCRdb on the multiplex PCR reads, gives a single entry per CDR3 protein. The table includes a few hundred thousand distinct CDR3 sequences, around a sixth detected once. The CDR3 extends over 15 amino acids. The germline V gene encodes CDR1 MNHNS and CDR2 SASEGT. After removal of 4 bases from V and 8 bases from J, the junction contained 9 bases not matched to a gene. This sequence joins TRBV6-1 and TRBJ2-1, with 9 bases fitting TRBD2. This receptor was identified in a young man with Graves' ophthalmopathy. Sequencing was done on a sample of blood. The CDR3 sequence is CASSGTGGGADEQFF. CDR3 DNA sequence: TGTGCCAGCAGTGGAACTGGCGGGGGGGCCGATGAGCAGTTCTTC.